These T cell receptor beta chains were read from a single sample in a study of blood T cell repertoires in COVID-19. Sequenced by immunoSEQ multiplex PCR; TCRdb stores in-frame clones only, minus some. The data contain some 390,000 clones, roughly nine tenths of them singletons. Material for sequencing was PBMCs or T cells enriched from blood (not recorded which). The receptors derive from a man aged 25-45 years who had recovered from COVID-19. The CDR3 runs from the conserved cysteine through the conserved F or W. The D gene is left open where the match is weak. Size tells how often a clone was seen (once, few, many) or the class of an expanded clone, and some rows leave it out.

TRBV6-5	TRBJ2-7	NA	TRBD1	TGTGCCAGCAGTTACCGCCTGGGGACAGGGAACCACGAGCAGTACTTC	CASSYRLGTGNHEQYF
TRBV7-9	TRBJ1-2	NA	TRBD1	TGTGCCAGCAGCGTACAGGGGAATGGCTACACCTTC	CASSVQGNGYTF
TRBV7-8	TRBJ2-5	NA	NA	TGTGCCAGCAGCCGAAGTAGTGAGCTGGAGACCCAGTACTTC	CASSRSSELETQYF
TRBV1	TRBJ2-3	NA	NA	TGCACCAGCAGCCGATACAGGGTCGAGATGCCAGATACGCAGTATTTT	CTSSRYRVEMPDTQYF
TRBV5-1	TRBJ2-4	once	TRBD1	TGCGCCAGCAGCCTACAGGGGTCCGAAAACATTCAGTACTTC	CASSLQGSENIQYF
TRBV7-2	TRBJ2-3	NA	TRBD1	TGTGCCAGCACCGTGACAGGGGGCAACACAGATACGCAGTATTTT	CASTVTGGNTDTQYF
TRBV3-1/TRBV3-2	TRBJ1-1	NA	TRBD1	TGTGCCAGCAGCCATCGACAGGGACTGAACACTGAAGCTTTCTTT	CASSHRQGLNTEAFF
TRBV19	TRBJ1-1	NA	NA	TGTGCCAGTAGTATAAGTAGTCGGGGGGCTGAAGCTTTCTTT	CASSISSRGAEAFF
TRBV7-9	TRBJ2-3	NA	NA	TGTGCCAGCAGCTTAGTGGACTCCTTGGATACGCAGTATTTT	CASSLVDSLDTQYF
TRBV24-1	TRBJ2-2	NA	NA	TGTGCCACCAGCTACCGGAGTGGAGGCGGGGAGCTGTTTTTT	CATSYRSGGGELFF
TRBV28	TRBJ1-5	NA	NA	TGTGCCAGCAGTTACAGGTCTAGCAATCAGCCCCAGCATTTT	CASSYRSSNQPQHF
TRBV19	TRBJ2-3	NA	TRBD2	TGTGCCAGTACCAATAGCGGGAGGGGTGATACGCAGTATTTT	CASTNSGRGDTQYF
TRBV5-5	TRBJ2-2	NA	TRBD1	TGTGCCAGCAGCTTTGGTGAGGGGGCGACCGGGGAGCTGTTTTTT	CASSFGEGATGELFF
TRBV18	TRBJ2-5	NA	NA	TGTGCCAGCTCACCCATACAGCAAGAGACCCAGTACTTC	CASSPIQQETQYF
TRBV20-1	TRBJ2-7	NA	NA	TGCAGTGCTAGTGACGTCGAGCAGTACTTC	CSASDVEQYF
TRBV7-6	TRBJ2-7	NA	TRBD2	TGTGCCAGCAGCTTAGCAAAGACTAGCGGGATCCACGAGCAGTACTTC	CASSLAKTSGIHEQYF
TRBV25-1	TRBJ2-1	NA	TRBD1	TGTGCCAGCATTTCGGGACAGGGATGGAATGAGCAGTTCTTC	CASISGQGWNEQFF
TRBV5-1	TRBJ2-1	NA	TRBD2	TGCGCCAGCTTTTCGGGTGGGAAAGCGGGATTAGTCGGTGAGCAGTTCTTC	CASFSGGKAGLVGEQFF
TRBV3-1/TRBV3-2	TRBJ1-5	NA	NA	TGTGCCAGCAGCGGACGGGGAGATCAGCCCCAGCATTTT	CASSGRGDQPQHF
TRBV11-2	TRBJ1-2	NA	NA	TGTGCCAGCAGCTTAGCTCCTAGCGACCTATATGGCTACACCTTC	CASSLAPSDLYGYTF
TRBV12-3/TRBV12-4	TRBJ2-2	NA	NA	TGTGCCAGCTATACCAGGGTCACCGGGGAGCTGTTTTTT	CASYTRVTGELFF
TRBV9	TRBJ2-5	NA	NA	TGTGCCAGCAGTCCCGGACTCGCTCAAGAGACCCAGTACTTC	CASSPGLAQETQYF
TRBV6-5	TRBJ2-2	NA	NA	TGTGCCATCCGGACTACCTTGAACACCGGGGAGCTGTTTTTT	CAIRTTLNTGELFF
TRBV5-1	TRBJ1-6	NA	NA	TGCGCCAGCAGCTTGGCCGGCAGCGGGGGTTCACCCCTCCACTTT	CASSLAGSGGSPLHF
TRBV28	TRBJ1-5	NA	NA	TGTGCCAGCAGTGCCACAGGGTTGAATCAGCCCCAGCATTTT	CASSATGLNQPQHF
TRBV5-1	TRBJ1-4	NA	TRBD1	TGCGCCAGCAGTAATCCGGACAGGGGGGATGAAAAACTGTTTTTT	CASSNPDRGDEKLFF
TRBV7-9	TRBJ1-6	NA	NA	TGTGCCAGCAGCTTAGCGACGGGGTGGTCACCCCTCCACTTT	CASSLATGWSPLHF
TRBV30	TRBJ1-5	NA	NA	TGTGCCTGGAGTGTCGGAGGTCAGCCCCAGCATTTT	CAWSVGGQPQHF
TRBV11-2	TRBJ1-1	NA	TRBD1	TGTGCCAGCAGCCCAGGGACAGGCCGGGCTTTCTTT	CASSPGTGRAFF